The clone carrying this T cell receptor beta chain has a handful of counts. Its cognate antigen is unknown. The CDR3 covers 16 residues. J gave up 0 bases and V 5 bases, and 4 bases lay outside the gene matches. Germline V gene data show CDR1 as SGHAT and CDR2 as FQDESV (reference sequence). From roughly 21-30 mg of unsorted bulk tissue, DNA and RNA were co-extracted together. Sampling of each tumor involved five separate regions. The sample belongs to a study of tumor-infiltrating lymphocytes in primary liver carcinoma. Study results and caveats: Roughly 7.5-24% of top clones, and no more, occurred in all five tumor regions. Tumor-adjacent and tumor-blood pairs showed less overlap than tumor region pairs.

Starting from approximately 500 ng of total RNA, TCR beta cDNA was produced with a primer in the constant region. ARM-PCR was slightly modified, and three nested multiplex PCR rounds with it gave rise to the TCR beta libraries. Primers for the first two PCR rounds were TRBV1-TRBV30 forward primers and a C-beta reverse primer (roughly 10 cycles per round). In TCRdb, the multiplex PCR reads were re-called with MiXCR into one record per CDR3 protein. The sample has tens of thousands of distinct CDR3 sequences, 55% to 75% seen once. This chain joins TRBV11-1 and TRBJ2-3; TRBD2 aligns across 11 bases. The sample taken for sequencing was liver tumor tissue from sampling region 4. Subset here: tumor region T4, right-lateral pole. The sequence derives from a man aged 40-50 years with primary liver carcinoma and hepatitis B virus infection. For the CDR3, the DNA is TGTGCCAGCAGCCTGGGACTAGCGGTCAGCACAGATACGCAGTATTTT. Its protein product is CASSLGLAVSTDTQYF.